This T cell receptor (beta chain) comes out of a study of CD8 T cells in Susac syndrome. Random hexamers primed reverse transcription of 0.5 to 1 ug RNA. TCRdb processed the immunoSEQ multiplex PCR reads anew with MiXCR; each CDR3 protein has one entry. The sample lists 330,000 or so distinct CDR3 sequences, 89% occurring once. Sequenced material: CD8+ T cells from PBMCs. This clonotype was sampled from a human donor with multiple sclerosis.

This CDR3 is CASSYPAVQAMNTEAFF. As DNA, the CDR3 is TGTGCCAGCAGCTACCCGGCGGTTCAGGCCATGAACACTGAAGCTTTCTTT. The chain combines TRBV5-8 with TRBJ1-1; D remains unclear. Germline V gives CDR1 SGHTS, CDR2 YDEGEE. V shed 3 bases and J shed 0 bases, with 18 bases lying between them. This CDR3 contains 17 residues.